This T cell receptor (beta chain) was sequenced during a study of blood T cell repertoires in COVID-19. As for the study in general: Samples taken during acute and convalescent COVID-19 were collected in the United States, Italy and Spain. PBMCs, B-cell-depleted T cells, or T cells provided the cDNA or gDNA that made up the material.

The CDR3 has 14 residues. Germline values: CDR1 SGDLS, CDR2 YYNGEE. V gave up 1 base and J gave up 0 bases, with 7 bases separating them. In the authors' workflow: Amplification of reference gene primers provided the estimated nucleated cell counts. Here immunoSEQ multiplex PCR was the method, and the copy in TCRdb shows in-frame clones only, minus some. V, J and clone size reflect that table, while D and trimming were determined from the DNA. The data contain just under 350,000 clones, more than 70% of them singletons. Sequencing was done on a sample of peripheral blood. This TCR derives from a young man with active or convalescent COVID-19. The V and J genes are TRBV9 and TRBJ1-1; perhaps TRBD1 as D (5 bases). The DNA of the CDR3 is TGTGCCAGCAGCGTATCAGGGATGAACACTGAAGCTTTCTTT. Protein product: CASSVSGMNTEAFF.